Sequencing of this TCR beta chain was carried out in a study of radiotherapy plus CTLA-4 blockade in lung cancer. Whole-study results and caveats: Early blood T cell clone dynamics reportedly forecast response best, with interferon-beta.

For this clone: The antigen remains unidentified.

In germline, CDR1 is SNHLY, CDR2 FYNNEI. CDR3 length: 14 amino acids. Trimming removed 4 bases from V and 1 base from J, with 10 bases in between. Sequencing used immunoSEQ multiplex PCR; TCRdb keeps in-frame clones, though not all of them. The sample has roughly 90,000 clones; just over 85% are singletons. Sequencing used peripheral blood, obtained from a patient treated with radiotherapy plus ipilimumab. The J gene is TRBJ1-2, the V gene TRBV2; weak D call: TRBD1 (6 bases). The TCR originated in a human donor with non-small cell lung cancer that progressed on radiotherapy plus ipilimumab. The CDR3 here is CASSAQQGNYGYTF. DNA of the CDR3: TGTGCCAGCAGTGCCCAACAGGGTAACTATGGCTACACCTTC.